This T cell receptor (beta chain) was observed in a study of identifying expanded T cells in peripheral blood. Study outcomes and limitations: Clone count variance between roughly 2-week samples rose with total template count.

Germline CDR1 SEHNR, CDR2 FQNEAQ (reference sequence). There are 13 residues in the CDR3. Unmatched junction bases numbered 3, after V lost 5 bases and J lost 7 bases. Note on this clone: The antigen remains unidentified.

Data came from immunoSEQ multiplex PCR; TCRdb stores just in-frame clones and leaves some out. The data hold 120,000 or so clones, with around 84% observed a single time. The chain links TRBV7-9 to TRBJ1-2, with 11 nucleotides matching TRBD1. The sequencing input was blood. This clonotype was obtained from a person between 18 and 69 years old in good health. The CDR3 is CASSPDRGPGYTF. In DNA, the CDR3 is TGTGCCAGCAGCCCGGACAGGGGGCCTGGCTACACCTTC.